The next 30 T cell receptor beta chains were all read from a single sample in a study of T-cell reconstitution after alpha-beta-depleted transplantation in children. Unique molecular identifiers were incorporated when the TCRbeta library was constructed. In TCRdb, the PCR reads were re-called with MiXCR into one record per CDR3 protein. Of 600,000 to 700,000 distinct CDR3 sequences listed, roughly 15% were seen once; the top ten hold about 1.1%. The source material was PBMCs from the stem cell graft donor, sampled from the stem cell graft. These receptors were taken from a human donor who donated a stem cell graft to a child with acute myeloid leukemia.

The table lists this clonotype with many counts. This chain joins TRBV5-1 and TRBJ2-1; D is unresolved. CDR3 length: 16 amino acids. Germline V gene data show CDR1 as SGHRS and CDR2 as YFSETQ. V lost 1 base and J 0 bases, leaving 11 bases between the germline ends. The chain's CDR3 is CASSLTAPSSYNEQFF. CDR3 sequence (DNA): TGCGCCAGCAGCTTGACGGCCCCGAGCTCCTACAATGAGCAGTTCTTC.

This CDR3 reads CASSRRALGNQPQHF. CDR3 bases: TGTGCCAGCAGTCGCCGGGCCCTGGGCAATCAGCCCCAGCATTTT. The chain couples TRBV12-3 or TRBV12-4 to TRBJ1-5; D is undetermined. V was pared by 5 bases and J by 2 bases, with 13 bases between. CDR3 length equals 15 residues.

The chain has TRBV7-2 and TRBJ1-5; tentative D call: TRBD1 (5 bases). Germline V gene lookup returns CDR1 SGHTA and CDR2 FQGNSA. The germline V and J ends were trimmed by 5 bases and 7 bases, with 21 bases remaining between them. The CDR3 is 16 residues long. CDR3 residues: CASSPQGAIQDQPQHF. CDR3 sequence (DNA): TGTGCCAGCAGCCCTCAAGGGGCTATCCAGGACCAGCCCCAGCATTTT.

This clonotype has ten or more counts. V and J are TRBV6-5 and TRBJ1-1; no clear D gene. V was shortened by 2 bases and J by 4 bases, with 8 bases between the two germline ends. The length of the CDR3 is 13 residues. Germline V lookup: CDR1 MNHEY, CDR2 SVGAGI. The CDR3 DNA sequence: TGTGCCAGCAGTTACCCGGCAGCCACTGAAGCTTTCTTT. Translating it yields CASSYPAATEAFF.

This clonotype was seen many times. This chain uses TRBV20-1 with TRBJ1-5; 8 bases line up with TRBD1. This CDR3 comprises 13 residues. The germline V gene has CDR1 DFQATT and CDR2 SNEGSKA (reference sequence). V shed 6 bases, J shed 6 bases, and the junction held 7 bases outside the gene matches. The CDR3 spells CSAGVRGPQPQHF. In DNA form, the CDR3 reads TGCAGTGCAGGGGTCAGGGGGCCTCAGCCCCAGCATTTT.

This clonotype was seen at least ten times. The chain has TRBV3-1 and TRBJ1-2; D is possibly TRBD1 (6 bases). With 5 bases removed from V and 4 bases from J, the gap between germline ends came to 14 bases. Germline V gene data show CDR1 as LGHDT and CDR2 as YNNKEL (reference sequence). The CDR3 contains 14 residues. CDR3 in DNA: TGTGCCAGCAGCTCAGCGGGGGCCTTCTATGGCTACACCTTC. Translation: CASSSAGAFYGYTF.

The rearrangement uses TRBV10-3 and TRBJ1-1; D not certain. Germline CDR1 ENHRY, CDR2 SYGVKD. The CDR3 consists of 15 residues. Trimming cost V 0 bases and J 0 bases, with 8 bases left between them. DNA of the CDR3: TGTGCCATCAGTGAGTCGTTCCAGGTGAACACTGAAGCTTTCTTT. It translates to CAISESFQVNTEAFF.

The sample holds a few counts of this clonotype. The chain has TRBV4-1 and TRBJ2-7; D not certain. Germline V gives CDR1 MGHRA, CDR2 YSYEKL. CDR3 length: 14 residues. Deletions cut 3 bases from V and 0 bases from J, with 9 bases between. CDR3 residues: CASSHGSSSYEQYF. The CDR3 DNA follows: TGCGCCAGCAGCCATGGGTCTTCCTCCTACGAGCAGTACTTC.

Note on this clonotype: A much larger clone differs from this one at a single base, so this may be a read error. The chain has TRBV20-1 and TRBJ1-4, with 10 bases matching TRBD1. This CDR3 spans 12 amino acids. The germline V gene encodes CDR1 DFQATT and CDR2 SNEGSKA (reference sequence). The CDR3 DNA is TGCGGTGCTAGGGGACAGGGGGAAAAACTGTTTTTT. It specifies CGARGQGEKLFF.

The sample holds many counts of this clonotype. CDR3 nucleotides: TGTGCCAGCAGTTACGGGGGGACCTATGGCTACACCTTC. This gives the protein CASSYGGTYGYTF. This chain links TRBV6-6 with TRBJ1-2, with D possibly matching TRBD1 (5 bases). CDR3 length equals 13 residues. V was shortened by 2 bases and J by 4 bases, with 8 bases between the two germline ends. Germline CDR1 and CDR2: MNHNY and SVGAGI (reference sequence).

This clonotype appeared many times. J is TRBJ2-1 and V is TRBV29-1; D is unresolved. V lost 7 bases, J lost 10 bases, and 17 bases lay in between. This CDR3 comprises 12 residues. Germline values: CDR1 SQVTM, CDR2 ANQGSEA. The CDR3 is CSALIGRDEQFF. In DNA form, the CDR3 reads TGCAGCGCGTTGATTGGTAGAGACGAGCAGTTCTTC.

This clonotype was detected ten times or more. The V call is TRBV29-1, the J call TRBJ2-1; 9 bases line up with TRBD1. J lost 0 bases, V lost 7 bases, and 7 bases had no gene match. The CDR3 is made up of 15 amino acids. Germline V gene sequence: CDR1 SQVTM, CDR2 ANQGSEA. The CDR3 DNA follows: TGCAGCGCTATCATGGGACAGGGCTCCTACAATGAGCAGTTCTTC. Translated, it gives CSAIMGQGSYNEQFF.

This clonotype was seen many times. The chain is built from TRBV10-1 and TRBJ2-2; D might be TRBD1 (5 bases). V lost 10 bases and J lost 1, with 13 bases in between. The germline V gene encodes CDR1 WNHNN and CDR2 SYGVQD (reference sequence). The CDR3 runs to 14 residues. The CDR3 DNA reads TGCGCCACCTCCAGGGCTCAGAACACCGGGGAGCTGTTTTTT. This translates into CATSRAQNTGELFF.

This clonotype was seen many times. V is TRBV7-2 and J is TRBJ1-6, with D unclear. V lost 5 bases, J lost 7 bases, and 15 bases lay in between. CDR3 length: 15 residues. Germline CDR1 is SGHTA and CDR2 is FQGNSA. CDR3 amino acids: CASSLTDSPNSPLHF. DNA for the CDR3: TGTGCCAGCAGCCTCACAGACTCGCCAAATTCACCCCTCCACTTT.

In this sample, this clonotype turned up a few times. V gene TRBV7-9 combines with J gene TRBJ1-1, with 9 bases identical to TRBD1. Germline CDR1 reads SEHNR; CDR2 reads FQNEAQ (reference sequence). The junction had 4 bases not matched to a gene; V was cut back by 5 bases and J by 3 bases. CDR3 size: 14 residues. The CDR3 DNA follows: TGTGCCAGCAGCCCACAGGGGGCCCACACTGAAGCTTTCTTT. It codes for CASSPQGAHTEAFF.

The CDR3 DNA reads TGCGCCAGCAGCAATTACATAGGCTACAATGAGCAGTTCTTC. It encodes CASSNYIGYNEQFF. The chain combines TRBV5-1 with TRBJ2-1, with D unclear. Trimming removed 4 bases from V and 3 bases from J, with 11 bases in between. In germline, CDR1 is SGHRS, CDR2 YFSETQ. This CDR3 has 14 residues.

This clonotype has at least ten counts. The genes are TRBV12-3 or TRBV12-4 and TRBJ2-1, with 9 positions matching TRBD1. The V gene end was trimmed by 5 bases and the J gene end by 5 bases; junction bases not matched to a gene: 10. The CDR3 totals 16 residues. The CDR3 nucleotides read TGTGCCAGCAGTCTATCCCCGGGACAGGGAGACAATGAGCAGTTCTTC. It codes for CASSLSPGQGDNEQFF.

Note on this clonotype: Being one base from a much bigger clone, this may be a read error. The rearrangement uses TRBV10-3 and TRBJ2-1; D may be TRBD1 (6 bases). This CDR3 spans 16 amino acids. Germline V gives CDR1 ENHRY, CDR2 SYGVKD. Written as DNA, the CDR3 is TGTGCCATCAGTGAGTCGGAGCAGGGGCCATACAATGGGCAGTTCTTC. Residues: CAISESEQGPYNGQFF.

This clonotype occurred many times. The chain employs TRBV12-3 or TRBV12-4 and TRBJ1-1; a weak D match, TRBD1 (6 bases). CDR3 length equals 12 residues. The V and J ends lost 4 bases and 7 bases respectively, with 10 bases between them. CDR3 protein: CASSYEGVEAFF. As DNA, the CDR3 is TGTGCCAGCAGTTACGAGGGGGTTGAAGCTTTCTTT.

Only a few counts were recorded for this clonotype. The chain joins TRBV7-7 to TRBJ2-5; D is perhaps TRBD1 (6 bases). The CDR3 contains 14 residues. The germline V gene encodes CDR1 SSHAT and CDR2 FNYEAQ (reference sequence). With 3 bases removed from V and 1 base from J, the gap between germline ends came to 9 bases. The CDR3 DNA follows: TGTGCCAGCAGCTTCTCAGGGGTCCAAGAGACCCAGTACTTC. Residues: CASSFSGVQETQYF. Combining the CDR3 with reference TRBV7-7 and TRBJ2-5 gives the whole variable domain GAGVSQSPRYKVTKRGQDVTLRCDPISSHATLYWYQQALGQGPEFLTYFNYEAQPDKSGLPSDRFSAERPEGSISTLTIQRTEQRDSAMYRCASSFSGVQETQYFGPGTRLLVL.

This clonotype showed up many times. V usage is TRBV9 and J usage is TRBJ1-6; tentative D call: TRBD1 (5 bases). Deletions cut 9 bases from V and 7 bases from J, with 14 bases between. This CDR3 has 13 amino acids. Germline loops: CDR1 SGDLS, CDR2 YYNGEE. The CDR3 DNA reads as TGTGCCACAGCTCCGGGGCCGAATTCACCCCTCCACTTT. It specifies CATAPGPNSPLHF. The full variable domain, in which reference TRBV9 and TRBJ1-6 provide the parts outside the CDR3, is DSGVTQTPKHLITATGQRVTLRCSPRSGDLSVYWYQQSLDQGLQFLIQYYNGEERAKGNILERFSAQQFPDLHSELNLSSLELGDSALYFCATAPGPNSPLHFGNGTRLTVT.

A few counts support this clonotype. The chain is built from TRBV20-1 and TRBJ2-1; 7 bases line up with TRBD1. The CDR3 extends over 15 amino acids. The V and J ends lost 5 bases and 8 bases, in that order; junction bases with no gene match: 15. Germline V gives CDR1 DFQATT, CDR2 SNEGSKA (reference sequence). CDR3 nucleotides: TGCAGTGCTCAGGCCCGGGGACAGACACCCCATGAGCAGTTCTTC. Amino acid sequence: CSAQARGQTPHEQFF.

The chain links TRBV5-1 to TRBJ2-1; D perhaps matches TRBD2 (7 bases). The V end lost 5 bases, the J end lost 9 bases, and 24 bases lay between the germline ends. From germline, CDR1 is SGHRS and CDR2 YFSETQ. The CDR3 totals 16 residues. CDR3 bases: TGCGCCAGCAGAAAAGGGGGGGCCTTAGAGTTGTTTGAGCAGTTCTTC. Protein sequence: CASRKGGALELFEQFF.

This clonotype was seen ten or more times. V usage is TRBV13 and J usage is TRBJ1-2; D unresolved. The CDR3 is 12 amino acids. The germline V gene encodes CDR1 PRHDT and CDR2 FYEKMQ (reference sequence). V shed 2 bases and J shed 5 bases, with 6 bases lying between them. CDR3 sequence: CASSLPPYGYTF. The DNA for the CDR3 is TGTGCCAGCAGCTTACCACCTTATGGCTACACCTTC.

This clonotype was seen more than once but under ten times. CDR3 sequence: CASSLHPPTGAGNTIYF. In DNA, the CDR3 is TGTGCCAGCAGCTTACACCCCCCGACAGGCGCTGGAAACACCATATATTTT. The chain links TRBV7-2 to TRBJ1-3; a possible D gene is TRBD1 (6 bases). Germline V gives CDR1 SGHTA, CDR2 FQGNSA. V gave up 2 bases and J gave up 2 bases, with 16 bases separating them. This CDR3 comprises 17 residues.

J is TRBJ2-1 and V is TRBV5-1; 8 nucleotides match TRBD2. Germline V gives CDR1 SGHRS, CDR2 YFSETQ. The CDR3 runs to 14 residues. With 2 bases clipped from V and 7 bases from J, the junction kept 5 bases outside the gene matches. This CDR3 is CASSLTGGTNEQFF. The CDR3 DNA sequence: TGCGCCAGCAGCTTAACGGGGGGGACAAATGAGCAGTTCTTC.

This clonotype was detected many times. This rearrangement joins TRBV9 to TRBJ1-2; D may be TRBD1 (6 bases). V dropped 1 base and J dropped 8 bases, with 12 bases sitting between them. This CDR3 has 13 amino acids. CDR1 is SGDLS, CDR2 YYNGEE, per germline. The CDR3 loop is CASSVLTGHGYTF. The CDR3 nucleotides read TGTGCCAGCAGCGTACTTACAGGGCACGGCTACACCTTC.

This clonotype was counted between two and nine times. CDR3 in amino acids: CASSASLPSEQYF. DNA of the CDR3: TGTGCCAGCAGCGCCTCCCTCCCGAGCGAGCAGTACTTC. This chain links TRBV9 with TRBJ2-7, with D hard to call. From germline, CDR1 is SGDLS and CDR2 YYNGEE. The CDR3 runs 13 residues. V shed 3 bases and J shed 6 bases, with 13 bases lying between them. The full variable domain, its missing parts supplied by reference TRBV9 and TRBJ2-7, is DSGVTQTPKHLITATGQRVTLRCSPRSGDLSVYWYQQSLDQGLQFLIQYYNGEERAKGNILERFSAQQFPDLHSELNLSSLELGDSALYFCASSASLPSEQYFGPGTRLTVT.

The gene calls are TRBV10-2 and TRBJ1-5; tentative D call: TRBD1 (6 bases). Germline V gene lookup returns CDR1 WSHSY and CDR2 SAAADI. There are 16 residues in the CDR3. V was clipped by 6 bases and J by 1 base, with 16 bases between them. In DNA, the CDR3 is TGCGCCAGCAGAGCCGGGACACGAACGAGCAATCAGCCCCAGCATTTT. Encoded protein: CASRAGTRTSNQPQHF.

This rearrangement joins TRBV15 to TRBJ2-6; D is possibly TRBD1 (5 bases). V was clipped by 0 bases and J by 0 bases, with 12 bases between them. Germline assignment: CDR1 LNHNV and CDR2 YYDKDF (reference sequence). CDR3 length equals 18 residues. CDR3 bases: TGTGCCACCAGCAGAGACGGTGCACAGGCCTCTGGGGCCAACGTCCTGACTTTC. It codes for CATSRDGAQASGANVLTF.